This T cell receptor (beta chain) was sequenced during a study of molecular identifiers for immune sequencing clone quantification. Using its own MiXCR run on the PCR reads, TCRdb lists one record per CDR3 protein. Of about 97,000 distinct CDR3 sequences in the sample, less than 35% were seen once. Naive CD8 T cells were FACS-sorted by CD8+CD4-CCR7+CD45RA+ markers. A few counts support this clonotype. The V gene's germline CDR1 is MDHEN and CDR2 SYDVKM. CDR3 length equals 13 residues. V gave up 8 bases and J gave up 2 bases, with 11 bases separating them. The TCR was taken from a human donor in good health. Some libraries in this study had Jurkat cell RNA spiked in. Sequencing used naive CD8+ T cells from blood, with Jurkat cell RNA spiked in. The sample's subset: FACS-sorted CD8+CD4-CCR7+CD45RA+ naive T cells. This sequence joins TRBV28 and TRBJ2-3; the D is unclear. CDR3 nucleotides: TGTGCCAGCGGATCGGGTGACACAGATACGCAGTATTTT. This translates into CASGSGDTDTQYF.